These 8 T cell receptor beta chains were all obtained from the same sample, sequenced in a study of cytotoxic CD8 clonotypes in ibrutinib-treated CLL. Clones were sequenced by immunoSEQ multiplex PCR, and TCRdb holds only the in-frame ones, with some missing. The table records nearly 300,000 clones, about 72% of them present only once. The specimen was PBMCs, collected at disease progression, from a patient treated with ibrutinib. These receptors were collected from a human donor with chronic lymphocytic leukemia.

This clone was seen a single time. V and J are TRBV27 and TRBJ2-3; 7 nucleotides line up with TRBD2. In germline, CDR1 is MNHEY, CDR2 SMNVEV (reference sequence). The CDR3 sequence is 17 residues long. Unmatched junction bases numbered 10, after V lost 4 bases and J lost 0 bases. The CDR3 DNA sequence: TGTGCCAGCAGTTCCCTAGCGGAGTTGGCTAGCACAGATACGCAGTATTTT. It yields the protein CASSSLAELASTDTQYF.

The V and J genes are TRBV7-6 and TRBJ2-7, with D hard to call. The ends were cut back, 5 bases at V and 3 bases at J, with 14 bases in the middle. Germline CDR1 SGHVS, CDR2 FNYEAQ. The CDR3 runs 14 residues. This CDR3 is CASSPRSTFYEQYF. Here the CDR3 DNA reads TGTGCCAGCAGCCCAAGGTCCACTTTCTACGAGCAGTACTTC.

As for this clone: Different DNA sequences within this sample yield the same CDR3. The J gene is TRBJ2-7, the V gene TRBV2; weak D call: TRBD2 (5 bases). Trimming pared 6 bases from V and 7 bases from J, leaving 7 bases between. The CDR3 covers 10 residues. Germline loops: CDR1 SNHLY, CDR2 FYNNEI. CDR3 sequence: CASRGGEQYF. For the CDR3, the DNA is TGTGCCAGCAGAGGAGGTGAGCAGTACTTC.

The rearrangement links TRBV28 to TRBJ2-7, with 9 nucleotides matching TRBD1. The CDR3 extends over 15 amino acids. Germline CDR1 is MDHEN and CDR2 is SYDVKM. Germline trimming cut 6 bases from V and 6 bases from J; bases unmatched to any gene: 12. CDR3: CASSKGGQGALEQYF. CDR3 in DNA: TGTGCCAGCAGCAAAGGGGGACAGGGAGCACTCGAGCAGTACTTC.

This clone came up a few times. The chain combines TRBV25-1 with TRBJ1-2; D is unresolved. This CDR3 is 13 amino acids long. CDR1 is MGHDK and CDR2 is SYGVNS in the germline V gene. The V end was cut by 0 bases, the J end by 7 bases, with 9 bases between. CDR3 DNA sequence: TGTGCCAGCAGTGAATATGGAGGGCTTGGCTACACCTTC. Translation: CASSEYGGLGYTF.

The V and J genes are TRBV12-5 and TRBJ2-2; 7 positions agree with TRBD1. Trimming cost V 2 bases and J 4 bases; bases outside gene matches: 1. CDR3 length: 14 residues. Looked up from germline, CDR1 is LGHNT and CDR2 is FRNRAP. The CDR3 region is CASGLTGVTGELFF. The CDR3 coding sequence is TGTGCTAGTGGTTTGACAGGGGTCACCGGGGAGCTGTTTTTT.

CDR3 sequence (DNA): TGTGCCAGCAGCTTACCAGGGGGCGCGAACTATGGCTACACCTTC. This encodes CASSLPGGANYGYTF. The rearrangement joins TRBV7-9 to TRBJ1-2, with 8 bases fitting TRBD1. The germline V gene has CDR1 SEHNR and CDR2 FQNEAQ (reference sequence). J gave up 2 bases and V 2 bases, and 4 bases lay outside the gene matches. The length of the CDR3 is 15 residues.

The chain is built from TRBV27 and TRBJ2-7, with 7 positions matching TRBD2. The CDR3 is 16 residues long. Looked up from germline, CDR1 is MNHEY and CDR2 is SMNVEV (reference sequence). The V gene end was trimmed by 0 bases and the J gene end by 0 bases; junction bases not matched to a gene: 5. CDR3 nucleotides: TGTGCCAGCAGTTTATCGAGATCTAGCGGCTCCTACGAGCAGTACTTC. This translates into CASSLSRSSGSYEQYF.